This record covers a single T cell receptor (beta chain). Its antigen is undetermined. CDR3 length: 15 residues. With 6 bases clipped from V and 2 bases from J, the junction kept 7 bases outside the gene matches. The data originate from a study of CD8 T cells in ankylosing spondylitis. Broader study findings: Disease-linked clones reportedly showed significant enrichment in matched ankylosing spondylitis synovial fluid. A motif in TCR beta, a set of about 8 highly homologous variants, appeared characteristic of ankylosing spondylitis blood.

It was by quantitative 5'-RACE with molecular barcodes that TCR beta libraries were made. TCRdb independently ran MiXCR on the 5' RACE reads; one entry per CDR3 protein. This table holds 650,000 to 800,000 distinct CDR3 sequences, 15% to 20% found once. The sequencing input was blood, either unsorted or a sorted T cell fraction (not recorded which). This TCR was sampled from a male donor with ankylosing spondylitis. V is TRBV12-3 or TRBV12-4 and J is TRBJ2-7; 10 bases match TRBD1. For the CDR3, the DNA is TGTGCCAGCAGACGCTCCGGGACAGGGGCCTACGAGCAGTACTTC. Translating gives CASRRSGTGAYEQYF.